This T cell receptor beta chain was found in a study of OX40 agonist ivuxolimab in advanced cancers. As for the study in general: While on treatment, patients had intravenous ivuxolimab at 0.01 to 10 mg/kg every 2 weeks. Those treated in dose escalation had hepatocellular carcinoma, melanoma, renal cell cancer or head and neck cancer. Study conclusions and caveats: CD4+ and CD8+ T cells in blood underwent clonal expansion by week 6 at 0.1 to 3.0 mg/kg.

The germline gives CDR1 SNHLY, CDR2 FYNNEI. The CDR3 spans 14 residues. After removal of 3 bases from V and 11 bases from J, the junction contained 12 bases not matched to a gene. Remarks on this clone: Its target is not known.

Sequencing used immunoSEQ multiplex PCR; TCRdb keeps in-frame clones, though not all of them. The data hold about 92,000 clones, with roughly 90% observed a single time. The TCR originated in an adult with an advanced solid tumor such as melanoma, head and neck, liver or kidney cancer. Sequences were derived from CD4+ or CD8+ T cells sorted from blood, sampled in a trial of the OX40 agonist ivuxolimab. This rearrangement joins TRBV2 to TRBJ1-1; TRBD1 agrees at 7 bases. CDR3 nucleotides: TGTGCCAGCAGTGAGGAGACAGGGCCCTTAGGGGCTTTCTTT. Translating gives CASSEETGPLGAFF.